The 17 T cell receptor beta chains in this list originate from one sample, sequenced in a study of blood T cells in healthy people across ages (dated by TCRdb to 2015 to 2017). Library method: 5' RACE. Instrument used: Illumina HiSeq 2500. A second roughly 7 to 12 cycle PCR used a sample-barcoded 5' primer and a J-beta primer mix. Using fastp at Q25 and MiXCR, TCRdb reprocessed the public reads and kept productive beta chains. CDR3 protein duplicates are merged, each entry listing the most common genes and DNA. This sample comprises hundreds of thousands of distinct CDR3 sequences, roughly 41% of them detected only once. The ten top clones hold about 30% of the sample. Specimen: blood. The receptors originated from a man older than 75 in good health.

The rearrangement joins TRBV6-2 or TRBV6-3 to TRBJ2-7; D not resolved. Germline lookup yields CDR1 MNHEY and CDR2 SVGEGT. Trimming removed 2 bases at V and 0 bases at J, with 11 bases between. This CDR3 spans 15 amino acids. The CDR3 protein is CASSYEAISSYEQYF. The CDR3 DNA reads as TGTGCCAGCAGTTACGAAGCGATCAGCTCCTACGAGCAGTACTTC.

This clonotype was observed a few times. This chain connects TRBV28 to TRBJ1-1; 7 bases fit TRBD1. This CDR3 spans 14 amino acids. The germline CDR1 and CDR2 sequences are MDHEN and SYDVKM. V dropped 2 bases and J dropped 3; count of bases not matched to a gene: 3. This chain's CDR3 is CASSLRTGDTEAFF. CDR3 in DNA: TGTGCCAGCAGTTTAAGAACAGGGGACACTGAAGCTTTCTTT.

The genes are TRBV5-4 and TRBJ2-1, with D possibly being TRBD2 (5 bases). V lost 0 bases to trimming and J lost 4 bases, with 14 bases between them. Germline V gene lookup returns CDR1 SGHNT and CDR2 YYREEE (reference sequence). The CDR3 extends over 16 amino acids. For the CDR3, the DNA is TGTGCCAGCAGCTTGGGCAACGCGGGCACTTACAATGAGCAGTTCTTC. This codes for CASSLGNAGTYNEQFF. Full variable domain (outside the CDR3, taken from reference TRBV5-4 and TRBJ2-1): ETGVTQSPTHLIKTRGQQVTLRCSSQSGHNTVSWYQQALGQGPQFIFQYYREEENGRGNFPPRFSGLQFPNYSSELNVNALELDDSALYLCASSLGNAGTYNEQFFGPGTRLTVL.

The chain combines TRBV28 with TRBJ2-3; TRBD2 aligns across 10 bases. Trimming took 6 bases from V and 2 from J; bases not matched to a gene: 20. CDR3 size: 20 residues. Germline V CDR1 and CDR2: MDHEN, SYDVKM. The CDR3 DNA is TGTGCCAGCAGCATATCGCCCCGGCGGTTTGGACTAGCGGACACAGATACGCAGTATTTT. It yields the protein CASSISPRRFGLADTDTQYF.

The V and J genes are TRBV7-2 and TRBJ2-3; 9 positions match TRBD2. The germline gives CDR1 SGHTA, CDR2 FQGNSA. The CDR3 extends over 16 amino acids. V shed 5 bases and J 4 bases; nucleotides not matched to a gene: 10. The CDR3 DNA sequence: TGTGCCAGCAGCAATGTGGATCTAGCGGGGTCAGATACGCAGTATTTT. This translates into CASSNVDLAGSDTQYF.

This clonotype was seen a few times. The rearrangement links TRBV6-2 or TRBV6-3 to TRBJ1-1; D is unclear. The V gene lost 5 bases and the J gene lost 1 base, with 8 bases spanning the gap. Germline assignment: CDR1 MNHEY and CDR2 SVGEGT. The CDR3 is made up of 13 amino acids. DNA for the CDR3: TGTGCCAGCAGTGCCGGGAAGAACACTGAAGCTTTCTTT. This gives the protein CASSAGKNTEAFF.

This clonotype was detected only a few times. The V call is TRBV3-1, the J call TRBJ2-7; tentative D call: TRBD1 (6 bases). Trimming removed 1 base from V and 5 bases from J, with 18 bases in between. The CDR3 sequence is 16 residues long. The germline gives CDR1 LGHDT, CDR2 YNNKEL (reference sequence). DNA of the CDR3: TGTGCCAGCAGCCAAGGTATGGGGGCGGTCACCCACGAGCAGTACTTC. This sequence encodes CASSQGMGAVTHEQYF.

Note on this clonotype: A much larger clone differs by one base, so this may be a read error. The CDR3 loop reads CASNSEGGTQYF. Written as DNA, the CDR3 is TGTGCCAGCAACTCCGAAGGAGGTACGCAGTATTTT. The rearrangement uses TRBV7-2 and TRBJ2-3; D might be TRBD2 (5 bases). V was pared by 7 bases and J by 8 bases, with 13 bases between. The CDR3 contains 12 residues. Germline V gene sequence: CDR1 SGHTA, CDR2 FQGNSA.

This chain uses TRBV5-1 with TRBJ2-3, with TRBD1 as a possible D gene (6 bases). Germline V gene sequence: CDR1 SGHRS, CDR2 YFSETQ. V lost 4 bases to trimming and J lost 1 base, with 10 bases between them. The CDR3 is made up of 14 amino acids. CDR3 DNA: TGCGCCAGCAGCGAGGACAGCGGCACAGATACGCAGTATTTT. Translated: CASSEDSGTDTQYF.

This clonotype was observed a few times. The chain is built from TRBV4-2 and TRBJ1-2; 10 bases align to TRBD1. V was pared by 2 bases and J by 4 bases, with 4 bases of the junction left unmatched. The CDR3 spans 15 residues. Germline V gene sequence: CDR1 LGHNA, CDR2 YNFKEQ. The CDR3 here is CASSQTRTGGYGYTF. Written as DNA, the CDR3 is TGTGCCAGCAGCCAAACTCGGACAGGGGGCTATGGCTACACCTTC.

In its sample, this clonotype was seen a few times. J is TRBJ1-2 and V is TRBV13; 7 nucleotides align to TRBD1. The V gene end was trimmed by 6 bases and the J gene end by 4 bases; junction bases not matched to a gene: 8. Germline V gene data show CDR1 as PRHDT and CDR2 as FYEKMQ (reference sequence). This CDR3 region has 14 residues. In nucleotides, the CDR3 is TGTGCCAGCAGTTCTCTTACAGGGGTCTATGGCTACACCTTC. It translates to CASSSLTGVYGYTF. Supplemented by reference TRBV13 and TRBJ1-2, the full variable domain reads AAGVIQSPRHLIKEKRETATLKCYPIPRHDTVYWYQQGPGQDPQFLISFYEKMQSDKGSIPDRFSAQQFSDYHSELNMSSLELGDSALYFCASSSLTGVYGYTFGSGTRLTVV.

The chain carries TRBV4-2 and TRBJ1-5, with D possibly TRBD1 on 5 matching bases. The CDR3 loop spans 16 amino acids. Trimming left V 1 base short and J 4 bases short, with 14 bases between. Per the germline V gene, CDR1 is LGHNA and CDR2 is YNFKEQ. DNA of the CDR3: TGTGCCAGCAGCCAAGGCTCAGGGATGGGGAATCAGCCCCAGCATTTT. Encoded protein: CASSQGSGMGNQPQHF.

This chain joins TRBV6-4 and TRBJ2-1, with 7 bases identical to TRBD2. The CDR3 has 16 residues. J lost 3 bases, V lost 2 bases, and 7 bases had no gene match. The germline V gene has CDR1 MRHNA and CDR2 SNTAGT. CDR3 nucleotide sequence: TGTGCCAGCAGTGACGGTGCTAGCGGACACTACAATGAGCAGTTCTTC. Translated, it gives CASSDGASGHYNEQFF.

A word on this clonotype: This may come from a read error, since a much larger clone is one base off. This chain connects TRBV3-1 to TRBJ2-2; the D is unclear. V was clipped by 6 bases and J by 1 base, with 3 bases between them. The length of the CDR3 is 12 residues. Germline loops: CDR1 LGHDT, CDR2 YNNKEL (reference sequence). This CDR3 is CASRKNTGELFF. In nucleotides, the CDR3 is TGTGCCAGCAGGAAGAACACCGGGGAGCTGTTTTTT.

This clonotype was detected only a few times. The V and J genes are TRBV27 and TRBJ2-1, with 13 bases lining up with TRBD2. V lost 5 bases to trimming and J lost 0 bases; unmatched junction nucleotides: 10. CDR3 length: 19 residues. The germline V gene encodes CDR1 MNHEY and CDR2 SMNVEV (reference sequence). CDR3 sequence: CASSLSGLAGPSSYNEQFF. The CDR3 nucleotides read TGTGCCAGCAGTCTTTCGGGACTAGCGGGACCGAGCTCCTACAATGAGCAGTTCTTC.

This clonotype showed up just once. The chain combines TRBV25-1 with TRBJ2-1, with D possibly TRBD1 on 6 matching bases. Germline V lookup: CDR1 MGHDK, CDR2 SYGVNS. Trimming removed 3 bases from V and 7 bases from J, with 13 bases in between. The CDR3 has 14 residues. CDR3 region: CASSDANRENEQFF. In DNA form, the CDR3 reads TGTGCCAGCAGTGACGCCAACAGGGAGAATGAGCAGTTCTTC.

This chain connects TRBV6-2 or TRBV6-3 to TRBJ2-5; TRBD2 agrees at 10 bases. The CDR3 spans 17 residues. The V segment lost 0 bases and the J segment 11 bases; nucleotides outside the gene matches: 15. Germline V gene lookup returns CDR1 MNHEY and CDR2 SVGEGT. DNA for the CDR3: TGTGCCAGCAGTTACTCCCCCCCAGCGGGGGGGCGTCCGGAGCAGTACTTC. This encodes CASSYSPPAGGRPEQYF.